A single sample is the source of the 17 T cell receptor beta chains below, sequenced in a study of T cell responses to AZD1222 COVID-19 vaccine. The table came from immunoSEQ multiplex PCR; TCRdb's copy has only in-frame clones and leaves some out. The data contain some 30,000 clones, 80% to 90% of them seen just once; the ten biggest clones take up 6.8%. The sequencing used peripheral blood, collected on day 0 of AZD1222 vaccination. These receptors all come from an adult in good health.

The V and J genes are TRBV29-1 and TRBJ1-2; D gene unclear. Germline CDR1 and CDR2: SQVTM and ANQGSEA. The CDR3 contains 12 residues. Trimming stripped 3 bases from V and 4 bases from J, with 9 bases between. Written as DNA, the CDR3 is TGCAGCGTTGACATTACCCCCTATGGCTACACCTTC. This sequence encodes CSVDITPYGYTF.

The chain employs TRBV6-6 and TRBJ2-7; TRBD1 matches at 7 bases. The CDR3 is made up of 13 amino acids. Per the germline V gene, CDR1 is MNHNY and CDR2 is SVGAGI (reference sequence). The ends lost 2 bases at V and 6 bases at J; junction bases unmatched: 4. The CDR3 here is CASSYQQGFEQYF. Here the CDR3 DNA reads TGTGCCAGCAGTTACCAACAGGGGTTCGAGCAGTACTTC.

This clone was detected only once. This chain joins TRBV18 and TRBJ2-7; 14 positions match TRBD2. CDR3 length: 18 amino acids. Unmatched junction bases numbered 15, after V lost 5 bases and J lost 6 bases. Germline CDR1 reads KGHSH; CDR2 reads LQKENI. The CDR3 DNA reads as TGTGCCAGCTCAGCGAGCCCGGGACTAGCGGGGGCACGGCGCGAGCAGTACTTC. As protein: CASSASPGLAGARREQYF.

The table lists this clone with a count of one. This chain links TRBV11-1 with TRBJ2-5; D is unclear. Germline loops: CDR1 SGHAT, CDR2 FQDESV (reference sequence). This CDR3 is built from 14 residues. V lost 3 bases to trimming and J lost 9 bases, with 17 bases between them. CDR3 protein: CASSLSGAEWAQYF. The DNA for the CDR3 is TGTGCCAGCAGCTTGTCCGGTGCGGAGTGGGCCCAGTACTTC.

This clone was seen once. The CDR3 nucleotides are TGTGCCAGTAGTTCCGCCTGGGGCGAGCAGTACTTC. It codes for CASSSAWGEQYF. V and J are TRBV19 and TRBJ2-7; D not resolved. The germline CDR1 and CDR2 sequences are LNHDA and SQIVND (reference sequence). V lost 5 bases to trimming and J lost 6 bases, with 11 bases between them. The CDR3 extends over 12 amino acids.

The chain couples TRBV5-1 to TRBJ1-1; TRBD1 might be the D (6 bases). The germline V and J ends were trimmed by 2 bases and 4 bases, with 18 bases remaining between them. CDR3 size: 16 residues. Germline assignment: CDR1 SGHRS and CDR2 YFSETQ. The CDR3 coding sequence is TGCGCCAGCAGCTTTCGTCTAGGGGGGGCGGCCACTGAAGCTTTCTTT. It encodes CASSFRLGGAATEAFF. The variable domain in full, with the rest retrieved from reference TRBV5-1 and TRBJ1-1, is KAGVTQTPRYLIKTRGQQVTLSCSPISGHRSVSWYQQTPGQGLQFLFEYFSETQRNKGNFPGRFSGRQFSNSRSEMNVSTLELGDSALYLCASSFRLGGAATEAFFGQGTRLTVV.

The chain has TRBV27 and TRBJ1-2; D not resolved. The germline V gene encodes CDR1 MNHEY and CDR2 SMNVEV (reference sequence). The CDR3 contains 14 residues. With 5 bases removed from V and 4 bases from J, the gap between germline ends came to 14 bases. The CDR3 protein is CASSPSSQIYGYTF. In DNA form, the CDR3 reads TGTGCCAGCAGTCCCTCGTCTCAGATCTATGGCTACACCTTC.

This clone occurred once. The V and J genes are TRBV24-1 and TRBJ2-1; 9 nucleotides agree with TRBD2. The CDR3 is 15 amino acids. V lost 3 bases to trimming and J lost 8 bases; unmatched junction nucleotides: 7. Germline loops: CDR1 KGHDR, CDR2 SFDVKD. This CDR3 is CATSDSGRTIDEQFF. The CDR3 bases are TGTGCCACCAGTGATAGCGGGAGGACTATAGATGAGCAGTTCTTC.

The rearrangement uses TRBV7-9 and TRBJ2-1; D is undetermined. Trimming left V 3 bases short and J 6 bases short, with 6 bases between. The CDR3 length is 12 residues. Germline V lookup: CDR1 SEHNR, CDR2 FQNEAQ (reference sequence). The CDR3 bases are TGTGCCAGCAGCTTTTCCGGCAATGAGCAGTTCTTC. This translates into CASSFSGNEQFF.

The chain carries TRBV3-1 (or the pseudogene TRBV3-2) and TRBJ1-3; 7 bases agree with TRBD1. Germline V gene sequence: CDR1 LGHDT, CDR2 YNNKEL (reference sequence). The V and J ends lost 5 bases and 1 base, in that order; junction bases with no gene match: 5. The CDR3 contains 15 residues. CDR3 loop: CASSSHRGSGNTIYF. The DNA of the CDR3 is TGTGCCAGCAGCTCACACAGGGGTTCTGGAAACACCATATATTTT.

This clone was picked up one time. The chain has TRBV7-9 and TRBJ2-7; 13 bases line up with TRBD2. V gave up 6 bases and J gave up 2 bases; unmatched junction bases: 1. There are 14 residues in the CDR3. Germline lookup yields CDR1 SEHNR and CDR2 FQNEAQ (reference sequence). The CDR3 coding sequence is TGTGCCAGCAGGGGACTAGCGGGACCCTACGAGCAGTACTTC. The encoded protein is CASRGLAGPYEQYF. The complete variable domain, with remaining parts taken from reference TRBV7-9 and TRBJ2-7, reads DTGVSQNPRHKITKRGQNVTFRCDPISEHNRLYWYRQTLGQGPEFLTYFQNEAQLEKSRLLSDRFSAERPKGSFSTLEIQRTEQGDSAMYLCASRGLAGPYEQYFGPGTRLTVT.

This chain uses TRBV15 with TRBJ2-7, with 7 bases lining up with TRBD2. Germline assignment: CDR1 LNHNV and CDR2 YYDKDF (reference sequence). Trimming took 0 bases from V and 7 from J; bases not matched to a gene: 15. This CDR3 contains 17 residues. This CDR3 reads CATSRDEEAGEGREQYF. The DNA of the CDR3 is TGTGCCACCAGCAGAGATGAGGAGGCGGGAGAGGGTCGGGAGCAGTACTTC.

This rearrangement joins TRBV19 to TRBJ1-6, with TRBD1 as a possible D gene (6 bases). V shed 10 bases and J shed 7 bases, with 23 bases lying between them. This CDR3 has 16 residues. Looked up from germline, CDR1 is LNHDA and CDR2 is SQIVND (reference sequence). The DNA of the CDR3 is TGTGCCACCGCCGACCAGAGGGGGAATATGAATTCACCCCTCCACTTT. Amino acid sequence: CATADQRGNMNSPLHF.

This chain links TRBV19 with TRBJ1-2, with a possible D match to TRBD1 (6 bases). Per germline, CDR1 LNHDA and CDR2 SQIVND (reference sequence). The CDR3 sequence is 13 residues long. The germline V and J ends were trimmed by 5 bases and 8 bases, with 15 bases remaining between them. CDR3 sequence: CASSPLPGVGYTF. The CDR3 nucleotides read TGTGCCAGTAGTCCACTCCCAGGGGTCGGCTACACCTTC.

In DNA, the CDR3 is TGCAGCGGCAGGGGGGCTGACGAGCAGTTCTTC. It specifies CSGRGADEQFF. This chain joins TRBV29-1 and TRBJ2-1; D is possibly TRBD1 (7 bases). V lost 7 bases, J lost 10 bases, and 14 bases lay in between. The CDR3 covers 11 residues. Germline values: CDR1 SQVTM, CDR2 ANQGSEA.

V gene TRBV19 combines with J gene TRBJ2-1, with 14 bases aligning to TRBD2. Unmatched junction bases numbered 13, after V lost 5 bases and J lost 13 bases. CDR1 is LNHDA and CDR2 is SQIVND in the germline V gene (reference sequence). CDR3 length equals 16 residues. CDR3 coding DNA: TGTGCCAGTAGTCCGTCGACTAGCGGGGGGGCAATAGAACAGTTCTTC. Its protein product is CASSPSTSGGAIEQFF.

The rearrangement uses TRBV30 and TRBJ2-1, with no clear D. The CDR3 covers 13 residues. Germline assignment: CDR1 GTSNPN and CDR2 SVGIG (reference sequence). V was pared by 5 bases and J by 2 bases, with 10 bases between. This chain's CDR3 is CAWGRKTYNEQFF. CDR3 nucleotides: TGTGCCTGGGGACGGAAAACCTACAATGAGCAGTTCTTC.